The T cell receptor beta chain described here comes from a study of post-analysis software for immune sequencing data. Findings of the study overall: Higher frequency in patients than in controls was seen for about five TRBV segments, with TRBV5-6, TRBV5-1 and TRBV20-1 among them.

About this clonotype: Its antigen is still unknown.

TCR beta cDNA libraries included unique molecular identifiers. One entry per CDR3 protein results from TCRdb running MiXCR on the PCR reads. The repertoire has more than 450,000 distinct CDR3 sequences, around 36% of them found once; the top ten carry around 6.1%. The V gene's germline CDR1 is DFQATT and CDR2 SNEGSKA (reference sequence). V dropped 1 base and J dropped 1 base, with 13 bases sitting between them. The CDR3 is made up of 15 amino acids. V gene TRBV20-1 combines with J gene TRBJ2-5, with D perhaps assigned TRBD1 or TRBD2 (5 bases each). Sequencing was carried out using blood. This TCR was sampled from a girl under 18 with multiple sclerosis. The CDR3 sequence is CSARARDRSQETQYF. In DNA, the CDR3 is TGCAGTGCTAGAGCAAGGGACCGGAGCCAAGAGACCCAGTACTTC.